This passage covers 23 T cell receptor beta chains from one sample sequenced in a study of CD8+ T cells in alopecia areata. Extracted RNA was reverse transcribed, and the resulting cDNA served as sequencing template. Profiling relied on immunoSEQ multiplex PCR, and the TCRdb table lists in-frame clones only, not all of them. The sample records about 12,000 clones, about 61% being singletons. Peripheral blood, together with lesional scalp punch biopsies, was collected from alopecia areata patients. Sequenced sample: skin. The receptors were sampled from a human donor with alopecia areata.

In this sample, this clone is large. The chain couples TRBV28 to TRBJ2-5, with D uncertain. Trimming shortened V by 9 bases and J by 5 bases, and 7 bases separated the two germline ends. This CDR3 is 10 amino acids long. Germline CDR1 is MDHEN and CDR2 is SYDVKM. DNA of the CDR3: TGTGCCAGTGGAAGGGAGACCCAGTACTTC. Protein product: CASGRETQYF. Full variable domain (outside the CDR3, taken from reference TRBV28 and TRBJ2-5): DVKVTQSSRYLVKRTGEKVFLECVQDMDHENMFWYRQDPGLGLRLIYFSYDVKMKEKGDIPEGYSVSREKKERFSLILESASTNQTSMYLCASGRETQYFGPGTRLLVL.

The rearrangement joins TRBV30 to TRBJ2-5, with 8 bases lining up with TRBD1. The CDR3 runs to 14 residues. CDR1 and CDR2 (germline): GTSNPN, SVGIG (reference sequence). Trimming removed 3 bases from V and 4 bases from J; junction bases left unmatched: 7. CDR3: CAWSQRTGTETQYF. CDR3 DNA sequence: TGTGCCTGGAGCCAAAGGACAGGGACAGAGACCCAGTACTTC.

The J gene is TRBJ1-4, the V gene TRBV29-1; 9 bases are shared with TRBD1. CDR1 and CDR2 from the germline V gene are SQVTM and ANQGSEA. The CDR3 totals 13 residues. Trimming took 7 bases from V and 7 from J; bases not matched to a gene: 7. The CDR3 reads CSAVPGQGEKLFF. As DNA, the CDR3 is TGCAGCGCGGTCCCGGGACAGGGTGAAAAACTGTTTTTT.

V usage is TRBV18 and J usage is TRBJ2-1; 9 bases line up with TRBD1. Germline-derived CDR1 and CDR2 are KGHSH and LQKENI. CDR3 length: 15 amino acids. The V and J ends lost 6 bases and 8 bases, in that order; junction bases with no gene match: 11. This CDR3 is CASSDTGGRTDEQFF. The CDR3, as DNA: TGTGCCAGCTCCGATACAGGGGGCAGGACGGATGAGCAGTTCTTC.

The V gene is TRBV4-3, the J gene TRBJ1-3; unclear D gene. V was pared by 1 base and J by 1 base, with 11 bases between. Germline loops: CDR1 LGHNA, CDR2 YSLEER. The CDR3 totals 16 residues. CDR3 nucleotide sequence: TGCGCCAGCAGCCAAGTTCGGGGTCCATCTGGAAACACCATATATTTT. Translated, it gives CASSQVRGPSGNTIYF.

The rearrangement links TRBV10-3 to TRBJ2-7; D call uncertain. Germline assignment: CDR1 ENHRY and CDR2 SYGVKD. V was pared by 10 bases and J by 1 base, with 14 bases between. This CDR3 has 13 residues. The CDR3 region is CASSPYPSYEQYF. Here the CDR3 DNA reads TGTGCCAGCAGCCCCTACCCTTCCTACGAGCAGTACTTC.

The chain has TRBV18 and TRBJ2-7; D might be TRBD2 (5 bases). Trimming shortened V by 0 bases and J by 9 bases, and 24 bases separated the two germline ends. The CDR3 has 17 residues. Per germline, CDR1 KGHSH and CDR2 LQKENI. The CDR3 is CASSPPEAGQSAAAQYF. The CDR3 nucleotides read TGTGCCAGCTCACCACCGGAGGCCGGGCAGTCTGCCGCCGCGCAGTACTTC.

This clone counts as large. The gene calls are TRBV7-2 and TRBJ2-7; D might be TRBD1 or TRBD2, each matching 6 bases. Germline V gene lookup returns CDR1 SGHTA and CDR2 FQGNSA. The CDR3 is 11 residues long. V lost 5 bases and J lost 5, with 7 bases in between. The CDR3 DNA is TGTGCCAGCAGCGGGGGGCACGAGCAGTACTTC. Translation: CASSGGHEQYF. Using reference TRBV7-2 and TRBJ2-7 for the parts outside the CDR3, the full variable domain is GAGVSQSPSNKVTEKGKDVELRCDPISGHTALYWYRQSLGQGLEFLIYFQGNSAPDKSGLPSDRFSAERTGGSVSTLTIQRTQQEDSAVYLCASSGGHEQYFGPGTRLTVT.

This clone was seen only a few times. The chain carries TRBV28 and TRBJ2-1, with 9 bases aligning to TRBD2. CDR3 size: 15 residues. Trimming took 5 bases from V and 6 from J; bases not matched to a gene: 8. Germline CDR1 and CDR2: MDHEN and SYDVKM. CDR3 sequence reads: CASSPLAGSLNEQFF. CDR3 in DNA: TGTGCCAGCAGTCCCCTAGCGGGAAGCCTCAATGAGCAGTTCTTC.

CDR3 sequence: CASMSPPRGSGELFF. The DNA for the CDR3 is TGTGCCAGCATGAGTCCCCCGAGGGGATCCGGGGAGCTGTTTTTT. This chain uses TRBV7-6 with TRBJ2-2, with D perhaps TRBD1 or TRBD2 (5 bases each). Trimming left V 7 bases short and J 6 bases short, with 18 bases between. The CDR3 is made up of 15 amino acids. Germline CDR1 and CDR2: SGHVS and FNYEAQ.

The genes are TRBV19 and TRBJ2-7; TRBD1 is a possible D gene (6 bases). The germline V and J ends were trimmed by 5 bases and 4 bases, with 15 bases remaining between them. The CDR3 is 14 residues long. CDR1 and CDR2 (germline): LNHDA, SQIVND (reference sequence). The CDR3, as DNA: TGTGCCAGTAGTTCAATGGACAGTAAATACGAGCAGTACTTC. It yields the protein CASSSMDSKYEQYF.

The chain uses TRBV7-2 and TRBJ2-5; a possible D gene is TRBD2 (6 bases). The CDR3 runs 14 residues. Germline V gene data show CDR1 as SGHTA and CDR2 as FQGNSA. The ends were cut back, 5 bases at V and 1 base at J, with 11 bases in the middle. In DNA, the CDR3 is TGTGCCAGCAGCCCTCGGGGACTCCAAGAGACCCAGTACTTC. Its protein is CASSPRGLQETQYF.

The DNA for the CDR3 is TGTGCCAGCAGCTTAGGAATCCAGCGCCGCTACGAGCAGTACTTC. As protein: CASSLGIQRRYEQYF. The V call is TRBV11-3, the J call TRBJ2-7; the D is unclear. With 1 base removed from V and 3 bases from J, the gap between germline ends came to 13 bases. CDR1 is SGHNT, CDR2 YENEEA, per germline. This CDR3 comprises 15 residues.

This clone was counted once. This chain uses TRBV27 with TRBJ2-7; a weak D match, TRBD2 (5 bases). Germline V gene data show CDR1 as MNHEY and CDR2 as SMNVEV (reference sequence). Trimming left V 6 bases short and J 7 bases short, with 16 bases between. The CDR3 covers 13 residues. The CDR3 coding sequence is TGTGCCAGCAGCAACCGGGAAAAATGGGAGCAGTACTTC. Its protein product is CASSNREKWEQYF.

The chain links TRBV18 to TRBJ2-7; 8 bases agree with TRBD1. V lost 5 bases to trimming and J lost 3 bases; unmatched junction nucleotides: 9. The germline V gene encodes CDR1 KGHSH and CDR2 LQKENI. This CDR3 region has 15 residues. This CDR3 reads CASSALSDRVYEQYF. Here the CDR3 DNA reads TGTGCCAGCTCAGCTCTGTCGGACAGGGTCTACGAGCAGTACTTC. The full variable domain, rest sourced from reference TRBV18 and TRBJ2-7, is NAGVMQNPRHLVRRRGQEARLRCSPMKGHSHVYWYRQLPEEGLKFMVYLQKENIIDESGMPKERFSAEFPKEGPSILRIQQVVRGDSAAYFCASSALSDRVYEQYFGPGTRLTVT.

The rearrangement joins TRBV7-8 to TRBJ2-1; 7 bases match TRBD1. V dropped 5 bases and J dropped 7; count of bases not matched to a gene: 8. Germline V gene lookup returns CDR1 SGHVS and CDR2 FQNEAQ. The CDR3 sequence is 14 residues long. CDR3: CASSVDRLGNEQFF. In DNA form, the CDR3 reads TGTGCCAGCAGCGTGGACAGGCTGGGGAATGAGCAGTTCTTC. Complete variable domain (other parts from reference TRBV7-8 and TRBJ2-1): GAGVSQSPRYKVAKRGQDVALRCDPISGHVSLFWYQQALGQGPEFLTYFQNEAQLDKSGLPSDRFFAERPEGSVSTLKIQRTQQEDSAVYLCASSVDRLGNEQFFGPGTRLTVL.

This clone came up once. The chain has TRBV28 and TRBJ2-7; the match to TRBD1 covers 11 bases. V dropped 6 bases and J dropped 4; count of bases not matched to a gene: 11. This CDR3 has 16 amino acids. Per the germline V gene, CDR1 is MDHEN and CDR2 is SYDVKM. The DNA of the CDR3 is TGTGCCAGCAGCCCCGCCGGGACAGGGGGGTTTTACGAGCAGTACTTC. Translating it yields CASSPAGTGGFYEQYF.

V usage is TRBV5-1 and J usage is TRBJ2-5, with D tentatively TRBD1 (6 bases). Germline CDR1 SGHRS, CDR2 YFSETQ. The CDR3 loop spans 16 amino acids. Trimming removed 0 bases from V and 0 bases from J, with 12 bases in between. As DNA, the CDR3 is TGCGCCAGCAGCTTGGATGGGGGCACCTACCAAGAGACCCAGTACTTC. Amino acid sequence: CASSLDGGTYQETQYF.

This sequence joins TRBV6-5 and TRBJ2-7, with 7 bases fitting TRBD1. The CDR3 is 13 residues long. Germline-derived CDR1 and CDR2 are MNHEY and SVGAGI. The V segment lost 9 bases and the J segment 0 bases; nucleotides outside the gene matches: 5. The DNA for the CDR3 is TGTGCCAGTGCGGACAGGACCTCCTACGAGCAGTACTTC. Protein: CASADRTSYEQYF.

This clone was recorded a few times. The DNA for the CDR3 is TGCGCCAGCAGCGTCGGACAGGGGGCGCGAGGCTACACCTTC. It encodes CASSVGQGARGYTF. The rearrangement links TRBV5-1 to TRBJ1-2; 11 positions match TRBD1. After removal of 4 bases from V and 8 bases from J, the junction contained 7 bases not matched to a gene. There are 14 residues in the CDR3. CDR1 and CDR2 from the germline V gene are SGHRS and YFSETQ.

The V and J genes are TRBV7-9 and TRBJ1-2; 10 bases map to TRBD1. Germline V CDR1 and CDR2: SEHNR, FQNEAQ (reference sequence). This CDR3 is 14 amino acids long. V was pared by 7 bases and J by 2 bases, with 4 bases of the junction left unmatched. CDR3 amino acids: CASTGQGKNYGYTF. CDR3 DNA sequence: TGTGCCAGCACGGGACAGGGGAAGAACTATGGCTACACCTTC.

The rearrangement links TRBV10-1 to TRBJ2-7; D perhaps matches TRBD1 (6 bases). Germline lookup yields CDR1 WNHNN and CDR2 SYGVQD (reference sequence). The V gene lost 6 bases and the J gene lost 2 bases, with 11 bases spanning the gap. This CDR3 is 13 amino acids long. The CDR3 reads CASSQGPAYEQYF. The CDR3 nucleotides are TGCGCCAGCAGCCAGGGGCCTGCCTACGAGCAGTACTTC.

The genes are TRBV18 and TRBJ2-1; D uncertain. The CDR3 length is 15 residues. Germline CDR1 and CDR2: KGHSH and LQKENI. Trimming left V 6 bases short and J 9 bases short, with 21 bases between. CDR3 in amino acids: CASSEGVAASFEQFF. The DNA of the CDR3 is TGTGCCAGCTCCGAAGGAGTGGCTGCCTCCTTTGAGCAGTTCTTC.